A single sample is the source of the 28 T cell receptor beta chains below, sequenced in a study of T cells in localized non-small cell lung cancer. The table came from immunoSEQ multiplex PCR; TCRdb's copy has only in-frame clones and leaves some out. The sample lists about 43,000 clones; roughly 90% were seen once. The sample here was PBMCs, taken before any cancer treatment. All receptors come from a woman aged 40-75 years with stage II lung adenocarcinoma.

The J gene is TRBJ2-2, the V gene TRBV6-5; D unclear. Trimming left V 0 bases short and J 3 bases short, with 5 bases between. This CDR3 is 14 amino acids long. Germline CDR1 is MNHEY and CDR2 is SVGAGI. As DNA, the CDR3 is TGTGCCAGCAGTTACTCGAGATACACCGGGGAGCTGTTTTTT. As protein: CASSYSRYTGELFF.

This sequence joins TRBV6-5 and TRBJ2-5; D is possibly TRBD2 (7 bases). Germline loops: CDR1 MNHEY, CDR2 SVGAGI. V lost 5 bases and J lost 5, with 12 bases in between. CDR3 length equals 13 residues. CDR3 in DNA: TGTGCCAGCAGTAAGGGGGGGTACGAGACCCAGTACTTC. Protein: CASSKGGYETQYF.

V gene TRBV5-1 combines with J gene TRBJ2-7; 8 nucleotides align to TRBD1. The CDR3 totals 14 residues. CDR1 and CDR2 from the germline V gene are SGHRS and YFSETQ. The J segment lost 3 bases and the V segment lost 0 bases, leaving 2 bases of the junction unmatched. CDR3 in amino acids: CASSLGGQDYEQYF. CDR3 DNA sequence: TGCGCCAGCAGCTTGGGGGGACAGGACTACGAGCAGTACTTC.

The chain links TRBV6-6 to TRBJ1-5; no reliable D call. Trimming shortened V by 1 base and J by 0 bases, and 4 bases separated the two germline ends. Germline lookup yields CDR1 MNHNY and CDR2 SVGAGI (reference sequence). CDR3 length: 14 amino acids. In nucleotides, the CDR3 is TGTGCCAGCAGTTACTACGTTAGCAATCAGCCCCAGCATTTT. Translated, it gives CASSYYVSNQPQHF.

This chain uses TRBV28 with TRBJ2-5; 8 positions agree with TRBD1. Germline-derived CDR1 and CDR2 are MDHEN and SYDVKM. Trimming removed 3 bases from V and 5 bases from J; junction bases left unmatched: 8. CDR3 length: 15 amino acids. The CDR3 is CASSLDRAVDETQYF. CDR3 bases: TGTGCCAGCAGTTTGGACAGGGCTGTGGACGAGACCCAGTACTTC.

V gene TRBV2 combines with J gene TRBJ2-2; D is uncertain. CDR1 and CDR2 (germline): SNHLY, FYNNEI. The CDR3 covers 14 residues. Trimming stripped 10 bases from V and 5 bases from J, with 17 bases between. The CDR3 DNA is TGTGCCACCTCAAACCCGACCGGTACCGGGGAGCTGTTTTTT. Residues: CATSNPTGTGELFF.

V is TRBV27 and J is TRBJ2-7; D ambiguous. Per the germline V gene, CDR1 is MNHEY and CDR2 is SMNVEV (reference sequence). The CDR3 totals 15 residues. V was clipped by 2 bases and J by 2 bases, with 13 bases between them. The CDR3 region is CASSLRAWYTYEQYF. Written as DNA, the CDR3 is TGTGCCAGCAGTTTAAGGGCGTGGTACACCTACGAGCAGTACTTC.

The J gene is TRBJ2-3, the V gene TRBV27; 8 nucleotides match TRBD2. Trimming at V came to 7 bases and at J to 14 bases, leaving 11 bases not matched to a gene. The CDR3 contains 12 residues. CDR1 is MNHEY, CDR2 SMNVEV, per germline (reference sequence). The CDR3 region is CASTSGGELLYF. CDR3 DNA sequence: TGTGCCAGCACCTCCGGGGGGGAACTTCTGTATTTT.

The chain combines TRBV19 with TRBJ1-3; D is uncertain. With 3 bases removed from V and 4 bases from J, the gap between germline ends came to 10 bases. Germline CDR1 is LNHDA and CDR2 is SQIVND (reference sequence). CDR3 length equals 14 residues. CDR3 nucleotides: TGTGCCAGTAGTATTAGGGAATCCGGAAACACCATATATTTT. Translating it yields CASSIRESGNTIYF.

The chain has TRBV1 and TRBJ2-7. TRBV1 is shown as a pseudogene. The CDR3 contains 12 residues. CDR3 sequence reads: CTSRLNPYEQYF. In nucleotides, the CDR3 is TGCACCAGCAGATTGAACCCCTACGAGCAGTACTTC.

This chain connects TRBV10-1 to TRBJ2-1, with 7 nucleotides matching TRBD1. Germline V gives CDR1 WNHNN, CDR2 SYGVQD (reference sequence). J gave up 1 base and V 4 bases, and 4 bases lay outside the gene matches. This CDR3 has 15 amino acids. The CDR3 reads CASSGVRGSYNEQFF. CDR3 DNA sequence: TGCGCCAGCAGTGGGGTCAGGGGGTCCTACAATGAGCAGTTCTTC.

This chain joins TRBV28 and TRBJ1-2; possible D gene TRBD1, 6 bases. The V end was cut by 4 bases, the J end by 8 bases, with 14 bases between. The CDR3 is made up of 13 amino acids. From germline, CDR1 is MDHEN and CDR2 SYDVKM. The CDR3 region is CASSSLQGGGYTF. The DNA for the CDR3 is TGTGCCAGCAGTTCCTTACAGGGAGGGGGCTACACCTTC.

The V gene is TRBV25-1, the J gene TRBJ2-3, with TRBD2 identical over 8 bases. The CDR3 length is 14 residues. From germline, CDR1 is MGHDK and CDR2 SYGVNS. V lost 9 bases and J lost 2; bases outside the gene matches: 7. The CDR3 is CASAERGPTDTQYF. The CDR3 coding sequence is TGTGCCAGTGCTGAGCGGGGGCCCACAGATACGCAGTATTTT.

This CDR3 is CASSPNLGGRETQYF. CDR3 coding DNA: TGCGCCAGCAGCCCCAATTTGGGGGGGAGGGAGACCCAGTACTTC. This chain connects TRBV5-1 to TRBJ2-5; 7 bases agree with TRBD2. The J segment lost 5 bases and the V segment lost 4 bases, leaving 11 bases of the junction unmatched. The CDR3 has 15 amino acids. Germline V gene sequence: CDR1 SGHRS, CDR2 YFSETQ.

This rearrangement joins TRBV7-9 to TRBJ2-2; D not resolved. The CDR3 spans 15 residues. The germline V gene has CDR1 SEHNR and CDR2 FQNEAQ (reference sequence). Trimming shortened V by 1 base and J by 1 base, and 7 bases separated the two germline ends. The CDR3, as DNA: TGTGCCAGCAGCTTAGGTTGGGAGAACACCGGGGAGCTGTTTTTT. It specifies CASSLGWENTGELFF.

This clone was seen once. The V call is TRBV2, the J call TRBJ2-7, with D perhaps TRBD2 (7 bases). The germline V and J ends were trimmed by 6 bases and 2 bases, with 14 bases remaining between them. The CDR3 has 14 residues. Per germline, CDR1 SNHLY and CDR2 FYNNEI. CDR3 sequence: CASRTRGLPYEQYF. CDR3 DNA: TGTGCCAGCAGGACGCGGGGGCTTCCCTACGAGCAGTACTTC.

This clone came up once. CDR3: CASSLSPTAQGGYTF. The CDR3 DNA is TGCGCCAGCAGCTTGAGTCCTACCGCCCAAGGAGGCTACACCTTC. The chain has TRBV5-1 and TRBJ1-2; D is unclear. Germline CDR1 reads SGHRS; CDR2 reads YFSETQ. Trimming shortened V by 1 base and J by 8 bases, and 18 bases separated the two germline ends. CDR3 size: 15 residues.

The V call is TRBV7-9, the J call TRBJ2-1; TRBD2 agrees at 11 bases. Germline-derived CDR1 and CDR2 are SEHNR and FQNEAQ (reference sequence). The CDR3 totals 14 residues. V shed 6 bases, J shed 5 bases, and the junction held 3 bases outside the gene matches. The CDR3 spells CASRGLADDNEQFF. CDR3 nucleotides: TGTGCCAGCAGGGGACTAGCGGACGACAATGAGCAGTTCTTC.

The genes are TRBV10-3 and TRBJ1-5; 7 bases align to TRBD1. With V trimmed by 4 bases and J by 1 base, 10 bases remained unmatched. The CDR3 sequence is 17 residues long. Germline-derived CDR1 and CDR2 are ENHRY and SYGVKD. For the CDR3, the DNA is TGTGCCATCAGTGGGGTTCCCCAGGGGGTCAGCAATCAGCCCCAGCATTTT. This gives the protein CAISGVPQGVSNQPQHF.

The chain recombines TRBV28 with TRBJ2-7; D is ambiguous. V was shortened by 3 bases and J by 2 bases, with 20 bases between the two germline ends. CDR3 size: 17 residues. Per the germline V gene, CDR1 is MDHEN and CDR2 is SYDVKM. The CDR3 coding sequence is TGTGCCAGCAGTTTCTCCAGCTTTCCCCACGCGACCTACGAGCAGTACTTC. Translation gives CASSFSSFPHATYEQYF.

This clone was picked up a small number of times. The chain has TRBV19 and TRBJ1-6; possible D gene TRBD1, 5 bases. The length of the CDR3 is 15 residues. The germline V gene has CDR1 LNHDA and CDR2 SQIVND (reference sequence). Trimming stripped 8 bases from V and 6 bases from J, with 17 bases between. The CDR3 protein is CASDPAGFGNSPLHF. The DNA for the CDR3 is TGTGCCAGTGACCCCGCAGGGTTTGGTAATTCACCCCTCCACTTT.

The chain joins TRBV13 to TRBJ2-1, with 7 bases fitting TRBD1. Looked up from germline, CDR1 is PRHDT and CDR2 is FYEKMQ (reference sequence). The CDR3 loop spans 13 amino acids. The V and J ends lost 3 bases and 5 bases, in that order; junction bases with no gene match: 1. In DNA, the CDR3 is TGTGCCAGCAGCTTTGGGACAGACAATGAGCAGTTCTTC. Translated: CASSFGTDNEQFF.

V usage is TRBV14 and J usage is TRBJ2-7; 9 bases agree with TRBD2. Unmatched junction bases numbered 11, after V lost 4 bases and J lost 4 bases. The CDR3 consists of 16 residues. Germline CDR1 and CDR2: SGHDN and FVKESK. The CDR3: CASSPIGLAGVYEQYF. DNA for the CDR3: TGTGCCAGCAGCCCGATCGGATTAGCGGGAGTTTACGAGCAGTACTTC.

This chain links TRBV10-1 with TRBJ2-2, with D unclear. Germline V gene sequence: CDR1 WNHNN, CDR2 SYGVQD (reference sequence). Trimming took 0 bases from V and 7 from J, leaving 9 bases between them. The CDR3 is 14 residues long. The CDR3 region has the DNA TGCGCCAGCAGTGAGTCTACTGTCCGCGGGGAGCTGTTTTTT. As protein: CASSESTVRGELFF.

The chain joins TRBV5-1 to TRBJ2-1; D not resolved. This CDR3 spans 16 amino acids. V was shortened by 0 bases and J by 6 bases, with 16 bases between the two germline ends. Per the germline V gene, CDR1 is SGHRS and CDR2 is YFSETQ. CDR3 sequence reads: CASSLGLAFRSNEQFF. The CDR3 bases are TGCGCCAGCAGCTTGGGATTAGCCTTTCGCTCCAATGAGCAGTTCTTC.

The V gene is TRBV18, the J gene TRBJ2-7; 13 nucleotides align to TRBD2. The V gene's germline CDR1 is KGHSH and CDR2 LQKENI. V dropped 6 bases and J dropped 0; count of bases not matched to a gene: 5. The CDR3 has 16 amino acids. DNA for the CDR3: TGTGCCAGCTCGCCCCGGACTAGCGGGAGCTCCTACGAGCAGTACTTC. Amino acid sequence: CASSPRTSGSSYEQYF.

V is TRBV5-4 and J is TRBJ2-1, with a tentative D call TRBD1 (6 bases). This CDR3 has 14 residues. Per germline, CDR1 SGHNT and CDR2 YYREEE (reference sequence). V lost 2 bases and J 6 bases, leaving 12 bases between the germline ends. CDR3 protein: CASSFLGAGNEQFF. CDR3 bases: TGTGCCAGCAGCTTCCTGGGGGCGGGCAATGAGCAGTTCTTC.

This clone occurred a few times. The rearrangement links TRBV5-6 to TRBJ1-2, with 8 bases aligning to TRBD1. This CDR3 region has 15 residues. Per germline, CDR1 SGHDT and CDR2 YYEEEE. V shed 7 bases, J shed 5 bases, and the junction held 13 bases outside the gene matches. The CDR3, as DNA: TGTGCCAGCGGTGGACAGGGAGTTGTTGGATATGGCTACACCTTC. Amino acid sequence: CASGGQGVVGYGYTF.